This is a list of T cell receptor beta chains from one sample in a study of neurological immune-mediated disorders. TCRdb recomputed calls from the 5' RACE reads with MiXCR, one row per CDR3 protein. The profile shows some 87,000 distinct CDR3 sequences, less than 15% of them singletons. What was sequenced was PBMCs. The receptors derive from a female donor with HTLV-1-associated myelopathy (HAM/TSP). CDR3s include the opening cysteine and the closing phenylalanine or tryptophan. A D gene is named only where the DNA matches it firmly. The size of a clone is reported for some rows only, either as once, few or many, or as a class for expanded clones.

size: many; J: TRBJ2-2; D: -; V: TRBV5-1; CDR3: CATRGTSNTGELFF; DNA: TGCGCCACCCGGGGGACATCGAACACCGGGGAGCTGTTTTTT
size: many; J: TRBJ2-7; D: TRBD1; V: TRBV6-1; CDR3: CASRDRGESYEQYF; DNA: TGTGCCAGCAGGGACAGGGGGGAGTCCTACGAGCAGTACTTC
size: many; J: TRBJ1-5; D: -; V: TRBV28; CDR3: CASRQGGYSNQPQHF; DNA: TGTGCCAGCAGACAGGGTGGGTATAGCAATCAGCCCCAGCATTTT
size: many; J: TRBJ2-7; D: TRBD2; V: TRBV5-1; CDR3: CASSLGPSGGSYEQYF; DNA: TGCGCCAGCAGCTTGGGGCCTAGCGGGGGCTCCTACGAGCAGTACTTC
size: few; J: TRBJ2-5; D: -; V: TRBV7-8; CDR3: CASSLGWGPQETQYF; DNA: TGTGCCAGCAGCTTAGGGTGGGGGCCCCAAGAGACCCAGTACTTC
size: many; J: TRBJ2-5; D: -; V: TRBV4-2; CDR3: CASSQDRRQQETQYF; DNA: TGTGCCAGCAGCCAAGACCGAAGACAGCAAGAGACCCAGTACTTC
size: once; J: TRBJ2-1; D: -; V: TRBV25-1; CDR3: CASSPGDSISDEQFF; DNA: TGTGCCAGCAGTCCGGGTGACAGCATAAGTGATGAGCAGTTCTTC
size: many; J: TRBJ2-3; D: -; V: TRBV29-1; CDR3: CSVEEGITQYF; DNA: TGCAGCGTTGAAGAGGGAATTACGCAGTATTTT
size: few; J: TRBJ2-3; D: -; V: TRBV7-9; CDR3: CASNYRDSGNTQYF; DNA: TGTGCCAGCAACTATCGAGATTCCGGGAATACGCAGTATTTT
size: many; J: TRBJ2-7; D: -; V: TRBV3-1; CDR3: CASSPQVGYEQYF; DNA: TGTGCCAGCAGTCCACAGGTCGGCTACGAGCAGTACTTC
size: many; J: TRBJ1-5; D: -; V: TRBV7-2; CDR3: CASSLAYGVYSNQPQHF; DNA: TGTGCCAGCAGCTTAGCCTATGGAGTGTATAGCAATCAGCCCCAGCATTTT
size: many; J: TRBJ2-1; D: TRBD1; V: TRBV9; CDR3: CASSVGDRQGNEQFF; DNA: TGTGCCAGCAGCGTAGGGGACAGGCAAGGCAATGAGCAGTTCTTC
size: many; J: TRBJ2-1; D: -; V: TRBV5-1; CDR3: CASSSPDRIHYNEQFF; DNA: TGCGCCAGCAGCTCCCCCGACAGAATACATTACAATGAGCAGTTCTTC
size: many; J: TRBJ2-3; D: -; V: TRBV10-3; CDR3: CAISESQASTDTQYF; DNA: TGTGCCATCAGTGAGTCACAGGCTAGCACAGATACGCAGTATTTT
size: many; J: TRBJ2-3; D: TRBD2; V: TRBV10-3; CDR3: CATGLVSTDTQYF; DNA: TGTGCCACCGGACTAGTTAGCACAGATACGCAGTATTTT
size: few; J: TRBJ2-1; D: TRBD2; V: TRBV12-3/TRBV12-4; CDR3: CASHLAGSYNEQFF; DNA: TGTGCCAGCCATCTAGCGGGCTCCTACAATGAGCAGTTCTTC
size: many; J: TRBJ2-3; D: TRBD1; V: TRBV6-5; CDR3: CASSYKGQGGGTQYF; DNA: TGTGCCAGCAGTTACAAGGGACAGGGAGGGGGTACGCAGTATTTT
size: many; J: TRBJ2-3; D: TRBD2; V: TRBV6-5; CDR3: CASRPTVGRADTQYF; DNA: TGTGCCAGCAGGCCAACAGTGGGGAGGGCAGATACGCAGTATTTT
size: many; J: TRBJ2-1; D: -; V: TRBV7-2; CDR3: CASSFYFGNEQFF; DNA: TGTGCCAGCAGCTTTTATTTTGGCAATGAGCAGTTCTTC
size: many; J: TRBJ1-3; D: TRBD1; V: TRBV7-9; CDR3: CASSLFQGAVFGNTIYF; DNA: TGTGCCAGCAGCTTGTTCCAGGGGGCGGTATTCGGAAACACCATATATTTT
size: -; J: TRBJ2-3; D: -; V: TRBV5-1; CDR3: CASSLVGTSSTDTQYF; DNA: TGCGCCAGCAGCTTGGTCGGCACCTCTAGCACAGATACGCAGTATTTT
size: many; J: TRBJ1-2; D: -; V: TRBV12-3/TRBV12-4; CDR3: CASSSGRGSGRVGRGYTF; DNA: TGTGCCAGCAGTTCAGGTCGGGGTTCAGGCAGGGTGGGTCGTGGCTACACCTTC
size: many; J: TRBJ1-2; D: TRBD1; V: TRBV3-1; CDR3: CASSLSGGRLYTF; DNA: TGTGCCAGCAGCCTCTCAGGGGGGCGTTTATACACCTTC
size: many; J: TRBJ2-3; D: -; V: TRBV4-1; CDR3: CASSTAGTDTQYF; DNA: TGCGCCAGCAGCACCGCCGGCACAGATACGCAGTATTTT
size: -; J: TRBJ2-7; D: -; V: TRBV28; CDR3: CASSLLTDDYEQYF; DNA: TGTGCCAGCAGTTTATTAACGGACGACTACGAGCAGTACTTC
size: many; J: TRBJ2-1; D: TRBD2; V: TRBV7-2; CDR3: CASSLTSGGFNEQFF; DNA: TGTGCCAGCAGCCTGACTAGCGGGGGCTTTAATGAGCAGTTCTTC
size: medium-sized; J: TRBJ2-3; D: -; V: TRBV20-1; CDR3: CSAGTGQADTQYF; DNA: TGCAGTGCCGGTACGGGGCAAGCAGATACGCAGTATTTT
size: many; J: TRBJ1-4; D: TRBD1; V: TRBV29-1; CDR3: CSVGTGRQILNEKLFF; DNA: TGCAGCGTTGGGACAGGCCGCCAGATCCTAAATGAAAAACTGTTTTTT
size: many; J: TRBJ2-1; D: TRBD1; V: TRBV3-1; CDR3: CASSQSGQGQFF; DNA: TGTGCCAGCAGCCAATCGGGACAGGGTCAGTTCTTC